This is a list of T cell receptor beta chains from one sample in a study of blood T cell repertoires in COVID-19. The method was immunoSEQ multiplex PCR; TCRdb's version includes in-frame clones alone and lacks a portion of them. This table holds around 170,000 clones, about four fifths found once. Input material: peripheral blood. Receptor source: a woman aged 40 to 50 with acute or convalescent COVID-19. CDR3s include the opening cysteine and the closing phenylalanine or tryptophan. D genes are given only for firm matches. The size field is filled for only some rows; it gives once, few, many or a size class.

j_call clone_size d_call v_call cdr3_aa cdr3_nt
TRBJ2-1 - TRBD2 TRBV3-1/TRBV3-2 CASSQGAGGNNEQFF TGTGCCAGCAGCCAAGGAGCGGGAGGGAACAATGAGCAGTTCTTC
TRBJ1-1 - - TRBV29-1 CSVAVGNLNTEAFF TGCAGCGTTGCAGTTGGCAACCTGAACACTGAAGCTTTCTTT
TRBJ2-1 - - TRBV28 CASSSPPGSGEQFF TGTGCCAGCAGCTCCCCCCCGGGAAGCGGTGAGCAGTTCTTC
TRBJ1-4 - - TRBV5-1 CASSPDGGDNEKLFF TGCGCCAGCAGCCCGGATGGAGGGGATAATGAAAAACTGTTTTTT
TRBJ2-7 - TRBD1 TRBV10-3 CAISEAKRDSYEQYF TGTGCCATCAGTGAGGCCAAAAGGGACAGCTACGAGCAGTACTTC
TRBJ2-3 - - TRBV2 CASSQNDGDTQYF TGTGCCAGCAGTCAAAACGACGGGGATACGCAGTATTTT
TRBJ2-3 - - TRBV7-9 CASLSAQTDTQYF TGTGCCAGCCTCAGCGCCCAGACAGATACGCAGTATTTT
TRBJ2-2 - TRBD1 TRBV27 CASRDGTGVTGELFF TGTGCCAGCAGGGACGGGACAGGGGTCACCGGGGAGCTGTTTTTT
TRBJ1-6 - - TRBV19 CASRDSYNSPLHF TGTGCCAGTAGGGACTCTTATAATTCACCCCTCCACTTT
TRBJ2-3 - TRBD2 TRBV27 CASNPGLAGGSSTDTQYF TGTGCCAGCAACCCAGGACTAGCGGGAGGATCTAGCACAGATACGCAGTATTTT
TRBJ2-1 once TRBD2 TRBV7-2 CASSLGSGSEQFF TGTGCCAGCAGCTTAGGTAGCGGGTCGGAGCAGTTCTTC
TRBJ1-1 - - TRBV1 CTSTLRAEAFF TGCACCAGCACCCTGAGGGCTGAAGCTTTCTTT
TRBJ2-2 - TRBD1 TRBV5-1 CASSRGQGNTGELFF TGCGCCAGCAGCCGGGGACAGGGGAACACCGGGGAGCTGTTTTTT
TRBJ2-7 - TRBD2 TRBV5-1 CASSLQTSGAYEQYF TGCGCCAGCAGCTTGCAGACTAGCGGGGCCTACGAGCAGTACTTC
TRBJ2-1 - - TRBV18 CASSRSQQGGHEQFF TGTGCCAGCTCCCGGAGCCAGCAAGGTGGTCATGAGCAGTTCTTC
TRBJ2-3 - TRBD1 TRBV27 CASSHLGQAVWDTQYF TGTGCCAGCAGCCACCTGGGACAGGCCGTGTGGGATACGCAGTATTTT
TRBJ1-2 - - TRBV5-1 CASSSDTGLPGRGYTF TGCGCCAGCAGCTCAGACACGGGACTCCCGGGGAGGGGCTACACCTTC
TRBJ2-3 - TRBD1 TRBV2 CASGGQLTDTQYF TGTGCCAGTGGGGGACAGCTCACAGATACGCAGTATTTT
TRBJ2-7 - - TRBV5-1 CASSFPGTYEQYF TGCGCCAGCAGTTTCCCGGGAACCTACGAGCAGTACTTC
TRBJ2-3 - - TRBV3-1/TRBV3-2 CASSPSQDTQYF TGTGCCAGCAGCCCTTCCCAGGATACGCAGTATTTT
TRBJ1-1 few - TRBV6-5 CASSSGTLNTEAFF TGTGCCAGCAGTTCCGGGACACTGAACACTGAAGCTTTCTTT
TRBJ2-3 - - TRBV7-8 CASSLWTEDTQYF TGTGCCAGCAGCCTCTGGACAGAAGATACGCAGTATTTT
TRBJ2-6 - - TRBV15 CATSRDPRQGANVLTF TGTGCCACCAGCAGAGATCCCAGGCAGGGGGCCAACGTCCTGACTTTC
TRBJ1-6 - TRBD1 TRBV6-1 CASSEPISGTGNNSPLHF TGTGCCAGCAGTGAGCCGATCTCCGGGACAGGGAATAATTCACCCCTCCACTTT
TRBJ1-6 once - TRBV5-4 CASRKGGYNSPLHF TGTGCCAGCAGGAAAGGGGGATATAATTCACCCCTCCACTTT
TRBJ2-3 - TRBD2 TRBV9 CVSSGPLSLTSGRPTDTQYF TGTGTCAGCAGCGGGCCCCTATCTCTTACTAGCGGGAGACCCACAGATACGCAGTATTTT
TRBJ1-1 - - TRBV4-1 CASSQSYHGGDTEAFF TGCGCCAGCAGCCAAAGTTATCACGGGGGGGACACTGAAGCTTTCTTT
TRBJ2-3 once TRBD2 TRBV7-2 CASSLKGAGGHTDTQYF TGTGCCAGCAGCTTAAAAGGAGCGGGGGGACACACAGATACGCAGTATTTT
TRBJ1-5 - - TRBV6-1 CASSERGGSNQPQHF TGTGCCAGCAGTGAAAGGGGGGGTAGCAATCAGCCCCAGCATTTT
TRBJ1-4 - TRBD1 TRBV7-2 CASSLEWGQGIEKLFF TGTGCCAGCAGCTTAGAGTGGGGACAGGGGATAGAAAAACTGTTTTTT
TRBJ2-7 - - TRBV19 CASSMTLVYEQYF TGTGCCAGTAGTATGACCCTAGTCTACGAGCAGTACTTC
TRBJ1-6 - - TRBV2 CASRMRDNSPLHF TGTGCCAGCAGGATGAGGGATAATTCACCCCTCCACTTT
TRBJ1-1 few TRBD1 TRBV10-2 CASSSPGQGNTEAFF TGCGCCAGCAGTTCACCGGGACAGGGGAACACTGAAGCTTTCTTT
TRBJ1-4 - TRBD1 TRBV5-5 CASSFKGTAVNEKLFF TGTGCCAGCAGCTTTAAGGGGACAGCCGTGAATGAAAAACTGTTTTTT
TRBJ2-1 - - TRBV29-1 CSVEGGGTENEQFF TGCAGCGTTGAGGGCGGAGGGACGGAAAATGAGCAGTTCTTC
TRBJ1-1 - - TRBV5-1 CASADLRGAYTEAFF TGCGCCAGCGCCGACCTACGGGGGGCTTACACTGAAGCTTTCTTT
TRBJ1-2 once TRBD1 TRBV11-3 CARGGRGPGYTF TGTGCCCGAGGAGGCAGGGGGCCTGGCTACACCTTC
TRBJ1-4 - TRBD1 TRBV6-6 CASRRDSLNEKLFF TGTGCCAGCCGACGGGACAGCCTAAATGAAAAACTGTTTTTT
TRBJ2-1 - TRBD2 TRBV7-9 CASSPGTSGYNEQFF TGTGCCAGCAGCCCCGGGACTAGCGGTTACAATGAGCAGTTCTTC
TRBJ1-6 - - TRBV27 CASSPSWGLGDSPLHF TGTGCCAGCAGTCCCTCCTGGGGACTCGGTGATTCACCCCTCCACTTT
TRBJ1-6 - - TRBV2 CASKEASSYNSPLHF TGTGCCAGCAAGGAGGCGAGCTCCTATAATTCACCCCTCCACTTT
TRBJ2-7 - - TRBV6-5 CATGHGTYEQYF TGTGCCACCGGACATGGGACCTACGAGCAGTACTTC
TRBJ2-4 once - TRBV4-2 CASSQDAPGGSGRGNIQYF TGTGCCAGCAGCCAAGATGCCCCCGGGGGATCAGGGAGAGGAAACATTCAGTACTTC